The clone carrying this T cell receptor beta chain was detected a few times. What it recognizes is unknown. The template was genomic DNA from peripheral blood, not RNA. A mixed TRB-A/B primer pool amplified rearranged TRB by multiplex touch-down PCR. In TCRdb, the multiplex PCR reads were re-called with MiXCR into one record per CDR3 protein. The sample has about 5,000 distinct CDR3 sequences; 40% to 55% are singletons. CDR1 is MNHEY, CDR2 SVGEGT, per germline. Trimming took 0 bases from V and 1 from J; bases not matched to a gene: 2. This CDR3 has 15 amino acids. The source of the sample is a study of T cell repertoires in aging, cancer and after chemotherapy. Background on the study: Paired samples before and after chemotherapy came from chronic lymphocytic leukemia patients on fludarabine- or bendamustine-based regimens. Study-wide findings and caveats: In healthy donors, age-related TCR diversity loss mainly reflected lost richness. Rebound thymic output was suggested by rising median generation probability during chemotherapy in each cancer cohort. Untreated cancer patients had significantly lower blood TCR diversity than age-matched healthy donors.

The sequenced sample was blood. The source is a human donor with a blood cancer. The rearrangement links TRBV6-2 or TRBV6-3 to TRBJ2-7, with TRBD2 matching over 8 bases. The CDR3 protein is CASSYSGGASYEQYF. The CDR3 coding sequence is TGTGCCAGCAGTTACTCCGGGGGGGCGTCCTACGAGCAGTACTTC.